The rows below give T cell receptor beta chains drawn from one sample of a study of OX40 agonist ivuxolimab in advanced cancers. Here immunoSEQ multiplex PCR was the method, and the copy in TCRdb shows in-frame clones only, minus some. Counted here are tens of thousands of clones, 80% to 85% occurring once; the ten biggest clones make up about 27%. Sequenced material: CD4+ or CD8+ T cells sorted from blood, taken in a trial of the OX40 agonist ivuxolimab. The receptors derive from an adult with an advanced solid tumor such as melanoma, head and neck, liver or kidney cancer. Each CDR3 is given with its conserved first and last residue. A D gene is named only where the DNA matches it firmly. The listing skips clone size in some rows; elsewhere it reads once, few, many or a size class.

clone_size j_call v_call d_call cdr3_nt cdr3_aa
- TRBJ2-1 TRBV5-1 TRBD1 TGCGCCAGCAGCTTGGTGGGGCCGGGACAGGGGGTCTATGAGCAGTTCTTC CASSLVGPGQGVYEQFF
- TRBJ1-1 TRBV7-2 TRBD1 TGTGCCAGCAGCTCGACCAGGGGGCGGACTGAAGCTTTCTTT CASSSTRGRTEAFF
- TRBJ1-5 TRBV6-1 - TGTGCCATCAGGGATCCAGGGAGCAATCAGCCCCAGCATTTT CAIRDPGSNQPQHF
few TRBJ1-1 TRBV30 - TGTGCCTGGAGTGTACTTCTTGAAGCTTTCTTT CAWSVLLEAFF
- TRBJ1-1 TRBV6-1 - TGTGCCAGCAGTTTACAGGAGAACACTGAAGCTTTCTTT CASSLQENTEAFF
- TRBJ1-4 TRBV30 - TGTGCCTGGAGTGTGGGGGATTTTGCAACTAATGAAAAACTGTTTTTT CAWSVGDFATNEKLFF
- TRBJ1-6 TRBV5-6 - TGTGCCAGCAGCTTCCCCTTGACAAGTTCACCCCTCCACTTT CASSFPLTSSPLHF
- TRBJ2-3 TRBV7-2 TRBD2 TGTGCCAGCAGCTCAAGACTAGCGGGGGGGCCAGATACGCAGTATTTT CASSSRLAGGPDTQYF
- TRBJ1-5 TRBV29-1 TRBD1 TGCAGCGTTTCTGGGACAGGGGTTAGCAATCAGCCCCAGCATTTT CSVSGTGVSNQPQHF
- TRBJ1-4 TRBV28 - TGTGCCAGCAGTTTATTGGCAGGCATCGAAGGTGAAAAACTGTTTTTT CASSLLAGIEGEKLFF
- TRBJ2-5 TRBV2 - TGTGCCAGCGTTTCTAGGTCCCAAGAGACCCAGTACTTC CASVSRSQETQYF
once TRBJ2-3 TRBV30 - TGTGCCTGGAGTCGGGGGCAGGGGGAAACAGATACGCAGTATTTT CAWSRGQGETDTQYF
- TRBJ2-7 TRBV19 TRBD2 TGTGCCAGTAGTAAGTCCCGGACTAGCGGTGCCTACGAGCAGTACTTC CASSKSRTSGAYEQYF
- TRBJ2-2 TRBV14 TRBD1 TGTGCCAGCAGCCAATCCGGGACAGGGAGCACCGGGGAGCTGTTTTTT CASSQSGTGSTGELFF
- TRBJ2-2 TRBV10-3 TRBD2 TGTGCCATCAGGCGCCCGGGACTAGCGGTTAACACCGGGGAGCTGTTTTTT CAIRRPGLAVNTGELFF
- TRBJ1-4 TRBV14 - TGTGCCAGCAGCCGGACCGGACAGTACATCGAAAAACTGTTTTTT CASSRTGQYIEKLFF
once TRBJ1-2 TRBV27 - TGTGCCAGCAGTTTAAGTGCCAGTAACTATGGCTACACCTTC CASSLSASNYGYTF
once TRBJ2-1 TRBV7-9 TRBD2 TGTGCCAGCAGCGCGGGACTAGCGGGATCCTCTAGGTACAATGAGCAGTTCTTC CASSAGLAGSSRYNEQFF
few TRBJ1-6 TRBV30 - TGTGCCTGGACAGGGGAATACTCCTATAATTCACCCCTCCACTTT CAWTGEYSYNSPLHF
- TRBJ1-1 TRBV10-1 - TGCGCCAGCCAGAAATCGACGGCTCCCAACACTGAAGCTTTCTTT CASQKSTAPNTEAFF
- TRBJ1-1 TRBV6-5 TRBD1 TGTGCCAGCAGTTTGACAGGGTGGGGTGAAGCTTTCTTT CASSLTGWGEAFF
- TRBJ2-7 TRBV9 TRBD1 TGTGCCAGCAGCCCTAGGGGACAGGGTTACGAGCAGTACTTC CASSPRGQGYEQYF
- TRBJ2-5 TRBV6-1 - TGTGCCAGCAAATTTCTGGGCCAAGAGACCCAGTACTTC CASKFLGQETQYF
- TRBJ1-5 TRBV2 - TGTGCCAGCAGTGCTCAGGGTTATAGCAATCAGCCCCAGCATTTT CASSAQGYSNQPQHF
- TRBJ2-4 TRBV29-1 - TGCAGCGTCCTGACATCGGGATCGAACATTCAGTACTTC CSVLTSGSNIQYF
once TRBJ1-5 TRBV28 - TGTGCCAGCAGAGAAGGAGGGGGGAGGTTAGGCAATCAGCCCCAGCATTTT CASREGGGRLGNQPQHF
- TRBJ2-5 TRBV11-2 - TGTGCCAGCAGCTTACAGAGGACAGGAGGGGAGACCCAGTACTTC CASSLQRTGGETQYF
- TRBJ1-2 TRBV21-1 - TGTGCCAGCAGCAAGGGCCCTGGCTACACCTTC CASSKGPGYTF
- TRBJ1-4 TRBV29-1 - TGCAGCGTTGCGTTGGACACAACTAATGAAAAACTGTTTTTT CSVALDTTNEKLFF
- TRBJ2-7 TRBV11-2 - TGTGCCAGCAGCTCCGGGGCAGTAATTTTCTACGAGCAGTACTTC CASSSGAVIFYEQYF